Sequencing of this T cell receptor (beta chain) was carried out in a study of CD8 T cells in ankylosing spondylitis. The CDR3 has 12 residues. Germline V gene sequence: CDR1 SQVTM, CDR2 ANQGSEA. General study results and limits: Earlier literature documents some of the motif variants in reactive arthritis synovial fluid and blood. In peripheral blood, disease-linked CD8+ clones occurred at relatively low frequencies. Among TCR beta sequences, a motif of several highly homologous variants appeared characteristic of ankylosing spondylitis blood. Matched synovial fluid from ankylosing spondylitis patients was reported to be enriched for disease-linked clones.

This clonotype appeared a few times. Its antigen is unidentified. Each TCR beta library was made by quantitative 5'-RACE that incorporated molecular barcodes. TCRdb reprocessed the 5' RACE reads with MiXCR, giving one entry per CDR3 protein. This table holds some 700,000 distinct CDR3 sequences, under 20% found once. Sequencing input: blood, either unsorted or a sorted T cell fraction (not recorded which). The gene calls are TRBV29-1 and TRBJ2-5; TRBD1 matches 8 bases. The sequence was obtained from a male donor with ankylosing spondylitis. The CDR3 region is CTLQGQDETQYF. CDR3 nucleotide sequence: TGCACCCTACAGGGACAGGACGAGACCCAGTACTTC.